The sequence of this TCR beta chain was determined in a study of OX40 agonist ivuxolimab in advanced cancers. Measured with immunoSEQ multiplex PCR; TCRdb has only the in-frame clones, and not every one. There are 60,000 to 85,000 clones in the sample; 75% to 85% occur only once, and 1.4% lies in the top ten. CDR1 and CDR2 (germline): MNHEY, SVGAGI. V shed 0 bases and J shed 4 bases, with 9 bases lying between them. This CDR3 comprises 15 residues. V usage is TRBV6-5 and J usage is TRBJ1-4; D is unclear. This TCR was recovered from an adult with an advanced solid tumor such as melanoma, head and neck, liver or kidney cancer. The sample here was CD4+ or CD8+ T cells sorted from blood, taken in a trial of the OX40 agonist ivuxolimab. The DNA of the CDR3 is TGTGCCAGCAGTTACTCTTCGGGCCATAATGAAAAACTGTTTTTT. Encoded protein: CASSYSSGHNEKLFF.